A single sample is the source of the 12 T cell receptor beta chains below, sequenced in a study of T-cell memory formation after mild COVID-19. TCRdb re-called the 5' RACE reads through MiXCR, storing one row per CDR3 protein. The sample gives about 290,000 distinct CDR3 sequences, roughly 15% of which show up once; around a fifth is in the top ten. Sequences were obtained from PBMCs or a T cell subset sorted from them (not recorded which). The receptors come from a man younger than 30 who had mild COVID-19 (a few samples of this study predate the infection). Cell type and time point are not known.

The CDR3 reads CSATAGGHTDTQYF. DNA for the CDR3: TGCAGTGCTACAGCGGGGGGCCACACAGATACGCAGTATTTT. The chain uses TRBV20-1 and TRBJ2-3, with 9 bases aligning to TRBD2. This CDR3 is built from 14 residues. Trimming removed 4 bases from V and 2 bases from J; junction bases left unmatched: 4. Germline V gene sequence: CDR1 DFQATT, CDR2 SNEGSKA (reference sequence).

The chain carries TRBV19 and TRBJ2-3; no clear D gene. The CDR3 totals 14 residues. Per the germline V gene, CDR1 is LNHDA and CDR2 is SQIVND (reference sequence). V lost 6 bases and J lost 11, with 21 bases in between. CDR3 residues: CASSPYVPGFEQYF. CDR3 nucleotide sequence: TGTGCCAGTAGCCCATACGTACCCGGATTCGAGCAGTATTTT. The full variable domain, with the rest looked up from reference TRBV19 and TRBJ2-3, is DGGITQSPKYLFRKEGQNVTLSCEQNLNHDAMYWYRQDPGQGLRLIYYSQIVNDFQKGDIAEGYSVSREKKESFPLTVTSAQKNPTAFYLCASSPYVPGFEQYFGPGTRLTVL.

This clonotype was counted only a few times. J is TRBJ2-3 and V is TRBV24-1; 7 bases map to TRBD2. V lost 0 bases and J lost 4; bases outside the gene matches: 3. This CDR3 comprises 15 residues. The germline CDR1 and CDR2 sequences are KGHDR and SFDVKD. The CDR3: CATSDLNRGADTQYF. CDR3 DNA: TGTGCCACCAGTGATTTGAACCGGGGGGCAGATACGCAGTATTTT.

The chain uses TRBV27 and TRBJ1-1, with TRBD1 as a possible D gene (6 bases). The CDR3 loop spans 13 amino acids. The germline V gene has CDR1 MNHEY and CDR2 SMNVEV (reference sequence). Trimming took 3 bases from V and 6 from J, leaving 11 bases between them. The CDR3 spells CASSLGGHSEAFF. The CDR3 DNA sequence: TGTGCCAGCAGTTTGGGGGGGCACTCTGAAGCTTTCTTT.

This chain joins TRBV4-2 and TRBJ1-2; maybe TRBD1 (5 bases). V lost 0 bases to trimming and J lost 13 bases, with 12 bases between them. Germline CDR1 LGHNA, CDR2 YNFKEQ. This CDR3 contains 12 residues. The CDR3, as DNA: TGTGCCAGCAGCCAAGAGGGGGTCCCTTCCACCTTC. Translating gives CASSQEGVPSTF.

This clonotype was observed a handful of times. CDR3 in DNA: TGCAGTGCTAGAGATTGGGCTAGGAGTACAGATACGCAGTATTTT. Its translation: CSARDWARSTDTQYF. This rearrangement joins TRBV20-1 to TRBJ2-3; D gene unclear. The germline V and J ends were trimmed by 0 bases and 3 bases, with 13 bases remaining between them. Germline V gives CDR1 DFQATT, CDR2 SNEGSKA (reference sequence). The CDR3 consists of 15 residues.

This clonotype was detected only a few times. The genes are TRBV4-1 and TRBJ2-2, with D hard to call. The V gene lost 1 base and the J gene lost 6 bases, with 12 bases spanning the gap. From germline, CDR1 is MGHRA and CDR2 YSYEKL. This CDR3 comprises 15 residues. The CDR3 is CASSQVSHRAGELFF. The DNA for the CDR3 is TGCGCCAGCAGCCAAGTCTCGCATCGGGCCGGGGAGCTGTTTTTT.

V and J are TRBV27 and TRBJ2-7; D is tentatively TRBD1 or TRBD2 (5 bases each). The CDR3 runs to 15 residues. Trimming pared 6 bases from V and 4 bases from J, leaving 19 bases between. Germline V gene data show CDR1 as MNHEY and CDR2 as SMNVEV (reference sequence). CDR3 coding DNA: TGTGCCAGCAGCCCTTACGAGGGGAAGGGTTACGAGCAGTACGTC. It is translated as CASSPYEGKGYEQYV.

CDR3: CASSLGSGHTDTQYF. As DNA, the CDR3 is TGTGCCAGCAGTTTAGGGAGCGGGCACACAGATACGCAGTATTTT. This chain uses TRBV6-5 with TRBJ2-3; a weak D match, TRBD2 (6 bases). Looked up from germline, CDR1 is MNHEY and CDR2 is SVGAGI. There are 15 residues in the CDR3. V lost 4 bases and J 2 bases, leaving 13 bases between the germline ends.

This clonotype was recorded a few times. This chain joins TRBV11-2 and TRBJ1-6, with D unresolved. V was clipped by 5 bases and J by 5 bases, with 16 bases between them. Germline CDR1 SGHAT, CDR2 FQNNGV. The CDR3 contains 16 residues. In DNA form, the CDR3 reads TGTGCCAGCAGCCCTACCCTCGGGCACCATAATTCACCCCTCCACTTT. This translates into CASSPTLGHHNSPLHF.

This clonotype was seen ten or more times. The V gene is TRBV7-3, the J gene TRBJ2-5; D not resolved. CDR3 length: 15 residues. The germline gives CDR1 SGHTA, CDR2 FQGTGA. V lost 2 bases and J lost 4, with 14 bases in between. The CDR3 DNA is TGTGCCAGCAGCTTAGGCTATTGGGGAACAGAGACCCAGTACTTC. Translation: CASSLGYWGTETQYF.

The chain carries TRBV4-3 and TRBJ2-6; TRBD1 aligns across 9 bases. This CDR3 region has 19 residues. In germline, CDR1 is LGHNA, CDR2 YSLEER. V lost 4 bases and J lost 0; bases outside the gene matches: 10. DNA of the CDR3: TGCGCCAGCAGCCCTTTAAGGACAGGGGTGGACTCTGGGGCCAACGTCCTGACTTTC. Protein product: CASSPLRTGVDSGANVLTF.